This TCR beta chain was retrieved from a study of cytomegalovirus exposure and HLA in healthy donors. On this clone itself: Its target is not known.

Nominally healthy donors provided the samples, though records likely missed some immune exposures. Primers for the PCR totalled 60 Vbeta and 13 Jbeta. Assay: immunoSEQ multiplex PCR; the TCRdb copy retains only in-frame clones and omits some. The sample holds about 180,000 clones, 75% to 90% seen once. Study findings and constraints: Researchers reported in a later analysis that common viral pathogens appeared linked to several top clusters. Across HLA loci, a later analysis found differing TCR association rates, with DRB1 most and HLA-C fewest. Productive status was seen about 87% or about 30% of the time for most TCR beta V segments in an earlier analysis.

This TCR was recovered from a young man in good health and CMV-seropositive. Input material: PBMCs.

The CDR3, as DNA: TGTGCCAGTACCCCCGCAGGGGGGTTCTCCGAGCAGTACTTC. Amino acids: CASTPAGGFSEQYF. The V call is TRBV19, the J call TRBJ2-7, with D perhaps TRBD1 (7 bases). This CDR3 region has 14 residues. V dropped 7 bases and J dropped 6 bases, with 19 bases sitting between them. Germline values: CDR1 LNHDA, CDR2 SQIVND (reference sequence).